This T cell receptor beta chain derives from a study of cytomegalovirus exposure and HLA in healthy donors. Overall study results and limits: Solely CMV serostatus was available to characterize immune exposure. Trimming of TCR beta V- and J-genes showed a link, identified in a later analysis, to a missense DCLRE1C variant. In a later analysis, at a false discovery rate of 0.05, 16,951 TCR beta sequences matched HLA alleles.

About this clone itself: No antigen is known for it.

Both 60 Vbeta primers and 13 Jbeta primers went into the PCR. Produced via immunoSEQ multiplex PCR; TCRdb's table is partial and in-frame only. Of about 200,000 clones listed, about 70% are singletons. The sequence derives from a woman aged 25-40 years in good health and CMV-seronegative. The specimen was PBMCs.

The CDR3 spells CASSLTRDEQYF. The CDR3 DNA follows: TGTGCCAGCAGCTTGACCAGGGACGAGCAGTACTTC. The chain has TRBV5-5 and TRBJ2-7; TRBD1 is a possible D gene (5 bases). CDR3 size: 12 residues. Trimming cost V 1 base and J 5 bases, with 7 bases left between them. Germline lookup yields CDR1 SGHKS and CDR2 YYEKEE (reference sequence).